These T cell receptor beta chains were read from a single sample in a study of shared clonotypes between healthy human individuals. The data were produced by immunoSEQ multiplex PCR, yet TCRdb's version contains in-frame clones alone and is incomplete. The data contain about 2.3 million clones, around 93% of them singletons. Material: naive CD4+ T cells from PBMCs. These receptor sequences come from a man aged 18 to 30 in good health. Some clones in this sample may be carry-over from other donors' samples. Both conserved end residues are part of each CDR3.

v_call: TRBV15
j_call: TRBJ1-1
cdr3_aa: CATSRDRRGLTEAFF

v_call: TRBV15
j_call: TRBJ2-5
cdr3_aa: CATSRDFGQAAETQYF

v_call: TRBV7-8
j_call: TRBJ1-1
cdr3_aa: CASSLIQGKGTEAFF

v_call: TRBV6-1
j_call: TRBJ1-2
cdr3_aa: CASRETANYGYTF

v_call: TRBV10-3
j_call: TRBJ1-2
cdr3_aa: CAISATRQVRGYTF

v_call: TRBV9
j_call: TRBJ2-1
cdr3_aa: CASSVAGVRNEQFF

v_call: TRBV13
j_call: TRBJ2-1
cdr3_aa: CASSSGWDSLVNEQFF

v_call: TRBV7-3
j_call: TRBJ2-2
cdr3_aa: CASSPSRDRANTGELFF

v_call: TRBV5-1
j_call: TRBJ2-5
cdr3_aa: CASSGRTAPGETQYF

v_call: TRBV6-4
j_call: TRBJ2-7
cdr3_aa: CASRDQDRGPYEQYF

v_call: TRBV6-5
j_call: TRBJ2-7
cdr3_aa: CASSSTGTGGYEQYF

v_call: TRBV10-3
j_call: TRBJ1-2
cdr3_aa: CAIPRTPQGNYGYTF

v_call: TRBV28
j_call: TRBJ1-4
cdr3_aa: CASSSRRTDEKLFF

v_call: TRBV19
j_call: TRBJ2-7
cdr3_aa: CATALLAGGSYEQYF

v_call: TRBV5-4
j_call: TRBJ2-3
cdr3_aa: CASSLRVGLVADTQYF

v_call: TRBV7-9
j_call: TRBJ2-1
cdr3_aa: CASRGDPPKDNEQFF

v_call: TRBV23-1
j_call: TRBJ2-3
cdr3_aa: CASSRKLVEVERDTQYF

v_call: TRBV28
j_call: TRBJ1-5
cdr3_aa: CASSSPGTEYNQPQHF

v_call: TRBV9
j_call: TRBJ2-1
cdr3_aa: CASSIAAGTYNEQFF

v_call: TRBV7-3
j_call: TRBJ2-1
cdr3_aa: CASSLRPGEQFF

v_call: TRBV7-2
j_call: TRBJ2-7
cdr3_aa: CASGGLGYEQYF

v_call: TRBV19
j_call: TRBJ2-2
cdr3_aa: CASRQGDNTGELFF

v_call: TRBV5-4
j_call: TRBJ2-1
cdr3_aa: CASSAGLAGGENEQFF

v_call: TRBV7-2
j_call: TRBJ2-1
cdr3_aa: CASSFPGHSYNEQFF

v_call: TRBV6-5
j_call: TRBJ2-3
cdr3_aa: CASSYSRLAGTDTQYF

v_call: TRBV28
j_call: TRBJ2-5
cdr3_aa: CASSFHGPGEETQYF

v_call: TRBV7-8
j_call: TRBJ2-7
cdr3_aa: CASIPRGGVKGYEQYF

v_call: TRBV4-1
j_call: TRBJ2-3
cdr3_aa: CASSSSATDTQYF

v_call: TRBV2
j_call: TRBJ2-1
cdr3_aa: CASSEATGVGNEQFF

v_call: TRBV6-5
j_call: TRBJ2-2
cdr3_aa: CASSTSNTGELFF

v_call: TRBV2
j_call: TRBJ2-7
cdr3_aa: CAMSTGTELYEQYF